Here is one T cell receptor (beta chain) with its context. This sample was taken from a study of blood T cell repertoires in COVID-19. Followed longitudinally, the Seattle patients had been enrolled during active infection. The germline CDR1 and CDR2 sequences are LGHDT and YNNKEL (reference sequence). This CDR3 has 11 residues. Authors' processing steps: Quantification of nucleated cells was approximated via reference gene primer amplification. TCRdb keeps only in-frame clones here, not all; method: immunoSEQ multiplex PCR. For V, J and clone size, that table is used; D and trimming come from the DNA. The sample lists more than 200,000 clones; around 87% were seen once.

What was sequenced was peripheral blood. The chain carries TRBV3-1 (or the pseudogene TRBV3-2) and TRBJ2-7; D may be TRBD2 (5 bases). The sequence was collected from a woman aged 55 to 70 with COVID-19, enrolled during active disease. CDR3 protein: CASRGSYEQYF. DNA for the CDR3: TGTGCTTCTAGAGGGTCTTACGAGCAGTACTTC.